Presented here are 3 T cell receptor beta chains from one specimen sequenced in a study of T cells after yellow fever vaccination. TCRdb re-called the 5' RACE reads through MiXCR, storing one row per CDR3 protein. This sample has a few hundred thousand distinct CDR3 sequences, with around 6.8% found just once. Sequencing was performed on PBMCs, taken 45 days after the first yellow fever vaccination. These receptors were taken from a man aged 18 to 30 who received the YFV17D yellow fever vaccine.

The chain employs TRBV12-3 or TRBV12-4 and TRBJ2-4; TRBD1 matches 10 bases. V lost 8 bases, J lost 0 bases, and 13 bases stayed unmatched. The CDR3 runs 18 residues. CDR3 DNA: TGTGCCAGCTGTCCTCCCCGTCGGACAGGGGGAGCCAAAAACATTCAGTACTTC. It encodes CASCPPRRTGGAKNIQYF.

This clonotype came up a few times. The chain employs TRBV14 and TRBJ2-5, with D perhaps being TRBD1 or TRBD2 (5 bases each). The germline V gene has CDR1 SGHDN and CDR2 FVKESK. Trimming took 7 bases from V and 5 from J, leaving 14 bases between them. This CDR3 region has 13 residues. The CDR3 DNA sequence: TGTGCCAGCACGAGAGGGGCTCTGGAGACCCAGTACTTC. Translation gives CASTRGALETQYF.

This clonotype was seen just once. The genes are TRBV29-1 and TRBJ2-6; D unresolved. V dropped 1 base and J dropped 3 bases, with 4 bases sitting between them. The CDR3 covers 13 residues. CDR1 SQVTM and CDR2 ANQGSEA come from the germline V gene. This chain's CDR3 is CSVEAGGANVLTF. In DNA, the CDR3 is TGCAGCGTTGAAGCCGGTGGGGCCAACGTCCTGACTTTC.